This TCR beta chain emerged from a study of cytomegalovirus exposure and HLA in healthy donors. Profiled with immunoSEQ multiplex PCR; TCRdb holds only in-frame clones, not every one. The repertoire holds fewer than 300,000 clones, around 89% seen once, with around 0.9% in the top ten. Comment on this clone: Its antigen is unidentified.

After removal of 4 bases from V and 10 bases from J, the junction contained 5 bases not matched to a gene. This CDR3 contains 14 residues. The V gene's germline CDR1 is SGHRS and CDR2 YFSETQ. The study's findings and limits: Reportedly, cytomegalovirus status was diagnosed with high sensitivity and specificity.

The sequenced material came from PBMCs. The clonotype comes from a woman between 18 and 30 years old in good health and CMV-seronegative. The chain combines TRBV5-1 with TRBJ2-3; 14 nucleotides line up with TRBD2. This CDR3 is CASSGTSGGNPQYF. CDR3 DNA: TGCGCCAGCAGCGGGACTAGCGGGGGTAACCCGCAGTATTTT.